This record looks at one TCR beta chain sequence and its context. Its antigen is unidentified. Its ends do not fully match the called genes, so a read error is possible. The germline V gene has CDR1 SGHRS and CDR2 YFSETQ. This CDR3 has 13 residues. The authors prepared the TCRbeta library with unique molecular identifiers. From the PCR reads, TCRdb called clonotypes with MiXCR, one entry per CDR3 protein. The data show a few hundred thousand distinct CDR3 sequences, with roughly a quarter seen just once and around a third held by the top ten. The data derive from a study of T-cell reconstitution after alpha-beta-depleted transplantation in children. Study-level results: About two months after transplant, alpha-beta T cells reportedly came from several hundred expanded graft clones.

The source is a boy younger than two with Wiskott-Aldrich syndrome, due to receive a stem cell transplant. Sample: PBMCs, taken before TCRalphabeta/CD19-depleted stem cell transplant. This chain links TRBV5-1 with TRBJ2-7; weak D call: TRBD2 (5 bases). The CDR3 loop reads CASSFGKGYERYF. CDR3 DNA sequence: TGCGCCAGCAGCTTCGGGAAGGGCTACGAGCGGTACTTC.